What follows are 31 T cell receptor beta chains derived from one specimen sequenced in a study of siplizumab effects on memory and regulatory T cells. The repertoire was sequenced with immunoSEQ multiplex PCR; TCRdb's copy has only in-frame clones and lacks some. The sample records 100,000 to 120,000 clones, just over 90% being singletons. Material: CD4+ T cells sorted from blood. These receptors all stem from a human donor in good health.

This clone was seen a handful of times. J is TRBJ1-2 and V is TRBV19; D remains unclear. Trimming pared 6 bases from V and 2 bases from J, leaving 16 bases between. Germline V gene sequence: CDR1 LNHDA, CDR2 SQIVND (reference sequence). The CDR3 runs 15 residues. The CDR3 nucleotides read TGTGCCAGTAGGCCTCAGGCGTCCGTCAACTATGGCTACACCTTC. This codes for CASRPQASVNYGYTF. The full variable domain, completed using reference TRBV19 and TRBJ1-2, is DGGITQSPKYLFRKEGQNVTLSCEQNLNHDAMYWYRQDPGQGLRLIYYSQIVNDFQKGDIAEGYSVSREKKESFPLTVTSAQKNPTAFYLCASRPQASVNYGYTFGSGTRLTVV.

Written as DNA, the CDR3 is TGTGCCAGCAGCCTGCCAAACTACGAGCAGTACTTC. This codes for CASSLPNYEQYF. The V call is TRBV5-6, the J call TRBJ2-7; no reliable D call. This CDR3 is built from 12 residues. V was pared by 4 bases and J by 3 bases, with 8 bases between. The germline CDR1 and CDR2 sequences are SGHDT and YYEEEE. The whole variable domain, remainder taken from reference TRBV5-6 and TRBJ2-7, is DAGVTQSPTHLIKTRGQQVTLRCSPKSGHDTVSWYQQALGQGPQFIFQYYEEEERQRGNFPDRFSGHQFPNYSSELNVNALLLGDSALYLCASSLPNYEQYFGPGTRLTVT.

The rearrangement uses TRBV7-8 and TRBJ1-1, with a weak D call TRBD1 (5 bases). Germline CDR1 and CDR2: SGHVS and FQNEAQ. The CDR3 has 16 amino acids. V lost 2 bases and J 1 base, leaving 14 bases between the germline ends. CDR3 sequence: CASSLLEGQGNTEAFF. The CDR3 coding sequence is TGTGCCAGCAGCTTACTGGAGGGTCAGGGGAACACTGAAGCTTTCTTT. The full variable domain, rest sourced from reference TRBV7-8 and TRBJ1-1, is GAGVSQSPRYKVAKRGQDVALRCDPISGHVSLFWYQQALGQGPEFLTYFQNEAQLDKSGLPSDRFFAERPEGSVSTLKIQRTQQEDSAVYLCASSLLEGQGNTEAFFGQGTRLTVV.

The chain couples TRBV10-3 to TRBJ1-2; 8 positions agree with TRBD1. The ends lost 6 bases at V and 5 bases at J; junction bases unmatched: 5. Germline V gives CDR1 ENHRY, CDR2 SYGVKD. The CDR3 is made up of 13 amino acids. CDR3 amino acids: CAISTTGVYGYTF. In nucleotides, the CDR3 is TGTGCCATCAGCACGACAGGGGTATATGGCTACACCTTC.

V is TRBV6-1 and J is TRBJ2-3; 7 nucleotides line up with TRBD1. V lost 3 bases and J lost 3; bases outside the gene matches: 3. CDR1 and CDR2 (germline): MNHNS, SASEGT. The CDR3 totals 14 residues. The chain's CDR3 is CASSEWTGTDTQYF. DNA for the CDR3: TGTGCCAGCAGTGAGTGGACAGGAACAGATACGCAGTATTTT.

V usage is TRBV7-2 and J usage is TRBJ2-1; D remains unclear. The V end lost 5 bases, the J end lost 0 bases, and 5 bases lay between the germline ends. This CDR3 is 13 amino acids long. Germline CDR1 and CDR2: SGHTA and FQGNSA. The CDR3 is CASSPTSYNEQFF. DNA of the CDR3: TGTGCCAGCAGCCCCACCTCCTACAATGAGCAGTTCTTC. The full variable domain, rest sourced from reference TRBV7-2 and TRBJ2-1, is GAGVSQSPSNKVTEKGKDVELRCDPISGHTALYWYRQSLGQGLEFLIYFQGNSAPDKSGLPSDRFSAERTGGSVSTLTIQRTQQEDSAVYLCASSPTSYNEQFFGPGTRLTVL.

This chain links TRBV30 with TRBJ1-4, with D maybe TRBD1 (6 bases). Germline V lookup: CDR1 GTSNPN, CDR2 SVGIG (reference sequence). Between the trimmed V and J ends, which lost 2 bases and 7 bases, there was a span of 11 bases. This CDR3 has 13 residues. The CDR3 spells CAWSSRGGEKLFF. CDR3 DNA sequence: TGTGCCTGGAGTTCCAGGGGCGGTGAAAAACTGTTTTTT. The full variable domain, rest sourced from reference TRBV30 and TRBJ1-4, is SQTIHQWPATLVQPVGSPLSLECTVEGTSNPNLYWYRQAAGRGLQLLFYSVGIGQISSEVPQNLSASRPQDRQFILSSKKLLLSDSGFYLCAWSSRGGEKLFFGSGTQLSVL.

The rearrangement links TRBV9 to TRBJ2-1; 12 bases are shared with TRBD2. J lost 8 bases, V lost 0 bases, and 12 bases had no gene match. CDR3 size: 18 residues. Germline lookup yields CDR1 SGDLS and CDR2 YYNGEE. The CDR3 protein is CASSVGIWRTSGNDEQFF. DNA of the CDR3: TGTGCCAGCAGCGTAGGGATTTGGAGGACTAGCGGGAACGATGAGCAGTTCTTC.

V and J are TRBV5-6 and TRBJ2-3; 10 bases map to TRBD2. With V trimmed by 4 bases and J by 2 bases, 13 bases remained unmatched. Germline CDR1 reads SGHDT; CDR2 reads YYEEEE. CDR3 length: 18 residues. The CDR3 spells CASSGTTSGNFYTDTQYF. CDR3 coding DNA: TGTGCCAGCAGCGGAACAACTAGCGGGAACTTTTACACAGATACGCAGTATTTT.

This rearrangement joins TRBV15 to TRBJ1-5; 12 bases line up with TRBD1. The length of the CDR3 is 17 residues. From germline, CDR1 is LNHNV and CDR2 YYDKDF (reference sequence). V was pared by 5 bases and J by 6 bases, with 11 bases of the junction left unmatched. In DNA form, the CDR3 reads TGTGCCACCAGCGGCGGGGGGACAGGGGGCGTTGGTCAGCCCCAGCATTTT. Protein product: CATSGGGTGGVGQPQHF. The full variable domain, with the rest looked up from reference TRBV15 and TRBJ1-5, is DAMVIQNPRYQVTQFGKPVTLSCSQTLNHNVMYWYQQKSSQAPKLLFHYYDKDFNNEADTPDNFQSRRPNTSFCFLDIRSPGLGDTAMYLCATSGGGTGGVGQPQHFGDGTRLSIL.

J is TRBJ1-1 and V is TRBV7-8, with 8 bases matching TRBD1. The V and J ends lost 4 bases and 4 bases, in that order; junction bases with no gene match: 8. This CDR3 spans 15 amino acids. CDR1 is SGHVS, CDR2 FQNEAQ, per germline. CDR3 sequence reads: CASSSRTGRGTEAFF. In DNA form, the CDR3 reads TGTGCCAGCAGCTCAAGGACAGGGCGGGGCACTGAAGCTTTCTTT.

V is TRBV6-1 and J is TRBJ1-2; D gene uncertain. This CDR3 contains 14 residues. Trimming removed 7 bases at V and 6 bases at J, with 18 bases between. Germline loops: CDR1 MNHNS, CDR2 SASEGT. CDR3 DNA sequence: TGTGCCAGCAACCCGGGAGGTCGCGTGGATGGCTACACCTTC. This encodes CASNPGGRVDGYTF.

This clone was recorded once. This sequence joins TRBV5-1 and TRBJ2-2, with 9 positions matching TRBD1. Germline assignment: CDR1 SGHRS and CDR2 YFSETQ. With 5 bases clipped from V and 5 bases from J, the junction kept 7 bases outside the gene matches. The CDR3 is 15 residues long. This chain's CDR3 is CASSPGTGLTGELFF. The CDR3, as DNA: TGCGCCAGCAGTCCCGGGACAGGGTTGACCGGGGAGCTGTTTTTT.

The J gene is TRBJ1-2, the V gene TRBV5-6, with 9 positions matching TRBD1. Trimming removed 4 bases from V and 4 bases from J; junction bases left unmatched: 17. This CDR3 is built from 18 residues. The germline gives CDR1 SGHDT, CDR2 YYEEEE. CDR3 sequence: CASSLGRDRAHRFYGYTF. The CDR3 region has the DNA TGTGCCAGCAGCCTGGGCCGGGACAGGGCGCACCGTTTCTATGGCTACACCTTC. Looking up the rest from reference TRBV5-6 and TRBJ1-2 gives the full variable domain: DAGVTQSPTHLIKTRGQQVTLRCSPKSGHDTVSWYQQALGQGPQFIFQYYEEEERQRGNFPDRFSGHQFPNYSSELNVNALLLGDSALYLCASSLGRDRAHRFYGYTFGSGTRLTVV.

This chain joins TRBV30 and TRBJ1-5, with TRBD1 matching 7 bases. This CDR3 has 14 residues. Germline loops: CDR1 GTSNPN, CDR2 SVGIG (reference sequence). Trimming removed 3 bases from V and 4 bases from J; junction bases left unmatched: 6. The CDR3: CAWSPGTVNQPQHF. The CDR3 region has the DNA TGTGCCTGGAGCCCAGGGACAGTAAATCAGCCCCAGCATTTT.

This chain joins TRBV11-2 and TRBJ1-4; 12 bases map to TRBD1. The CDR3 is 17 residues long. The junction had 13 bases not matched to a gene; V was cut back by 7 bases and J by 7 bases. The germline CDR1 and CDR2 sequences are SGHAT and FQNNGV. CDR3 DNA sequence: TGTGCCAGCAAGCCCGATTGGGGGACAGGGGGCCTTGAAAAACTGTTTTTT. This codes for CASKPDWGTGGLEKLFF.

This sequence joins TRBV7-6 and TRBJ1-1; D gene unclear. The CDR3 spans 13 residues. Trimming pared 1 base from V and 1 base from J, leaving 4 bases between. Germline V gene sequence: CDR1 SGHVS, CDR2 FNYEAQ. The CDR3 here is CASSLDANTEAFF. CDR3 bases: TGTGCCAGCAGCTTAGACGCGAACACTGAAGCTTTCTTT.

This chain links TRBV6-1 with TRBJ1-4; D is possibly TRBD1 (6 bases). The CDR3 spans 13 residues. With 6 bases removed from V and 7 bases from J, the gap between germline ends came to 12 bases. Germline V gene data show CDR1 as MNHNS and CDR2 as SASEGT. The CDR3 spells CASRDRPLEKLFF. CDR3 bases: TGTGCCAGCAGGGACAGACCTCTTGAAAAACTGTTTTTT.

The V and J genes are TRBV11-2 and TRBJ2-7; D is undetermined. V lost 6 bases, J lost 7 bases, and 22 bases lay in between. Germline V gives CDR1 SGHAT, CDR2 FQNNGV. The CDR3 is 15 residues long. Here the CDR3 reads CASSQSPDRTVEQYF. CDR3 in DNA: TGTGCCAGCAGTCAAAGCCCAGACCGTACGGTGGAGCAGTACTTC.

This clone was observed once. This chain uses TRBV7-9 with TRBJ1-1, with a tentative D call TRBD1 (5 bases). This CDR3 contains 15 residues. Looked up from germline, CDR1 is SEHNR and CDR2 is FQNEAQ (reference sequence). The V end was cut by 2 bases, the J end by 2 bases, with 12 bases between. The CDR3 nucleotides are TGTGCCAGCAGCTTAAATACCGGGGCCAACACTGAAGCTTTCTTT. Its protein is CASSLNTGANTEAFF.

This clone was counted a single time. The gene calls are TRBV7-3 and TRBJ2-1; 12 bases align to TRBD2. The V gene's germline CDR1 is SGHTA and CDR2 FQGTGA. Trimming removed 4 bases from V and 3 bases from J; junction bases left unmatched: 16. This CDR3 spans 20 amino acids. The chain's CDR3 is CASSSLGSASGRDNYNEQFF. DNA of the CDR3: TGTGCCAGCAGCTCCCTGGGGTCGGCTAGCGGGAGGGACAACTACAATGAGCAGTTCTTC.

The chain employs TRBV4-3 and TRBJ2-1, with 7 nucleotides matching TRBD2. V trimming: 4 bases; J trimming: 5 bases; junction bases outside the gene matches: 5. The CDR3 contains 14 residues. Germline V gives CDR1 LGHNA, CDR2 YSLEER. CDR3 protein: CASSRAGMDNEQFF. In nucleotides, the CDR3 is TGCGCCAGCAGCCGAGCGGGAATGGACAATGAGCAGTTCTTC.

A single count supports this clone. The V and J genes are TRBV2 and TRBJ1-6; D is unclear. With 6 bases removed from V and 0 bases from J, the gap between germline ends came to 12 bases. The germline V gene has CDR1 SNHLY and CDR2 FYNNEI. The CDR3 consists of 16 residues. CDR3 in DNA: TGTGCCAGCAGGCGGACTACGAGCTCCTATAATTCACCCCTCCACTTT. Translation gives CASRRTTSSYNSPLHF.

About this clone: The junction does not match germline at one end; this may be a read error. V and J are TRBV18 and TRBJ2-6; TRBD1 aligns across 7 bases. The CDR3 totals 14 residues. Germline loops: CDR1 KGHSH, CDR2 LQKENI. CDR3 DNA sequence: TGTGCCAGCGCACAGGGGTCTGAGGCCAACGTCCTGACTTTC. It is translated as CASAQGSEANVLTF.

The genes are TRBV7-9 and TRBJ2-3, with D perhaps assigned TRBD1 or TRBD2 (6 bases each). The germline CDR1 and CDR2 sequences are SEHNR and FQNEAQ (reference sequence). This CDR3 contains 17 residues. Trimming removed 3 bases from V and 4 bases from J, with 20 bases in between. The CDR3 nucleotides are TGTGCCAGCAGCTTTCGAGGGGGGAATGTTCTCGCAGATACGCAGTATTTT. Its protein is CASSFRGGNVLADTQYF.

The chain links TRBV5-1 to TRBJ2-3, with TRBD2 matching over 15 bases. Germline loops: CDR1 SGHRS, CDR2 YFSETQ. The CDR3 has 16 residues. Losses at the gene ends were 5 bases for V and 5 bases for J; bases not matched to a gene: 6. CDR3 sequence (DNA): TGCGCCAGCAGATTTGGGACTAGCGGGAGGAAAGATACGCAGTATTTT. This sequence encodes CASRFGTSGRKDTQYF. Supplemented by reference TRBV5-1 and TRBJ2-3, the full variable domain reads KAGVTQTPRYLIKTRGQQVTLSCSPISGHRSVSWYQQTPGQGLQFLFEYFSETQRNKGNFPGRFSGRQFSNSRSEMNVSTLELGDSALYLCASRFGTSGRKDTQYFGPGTRLTVL.

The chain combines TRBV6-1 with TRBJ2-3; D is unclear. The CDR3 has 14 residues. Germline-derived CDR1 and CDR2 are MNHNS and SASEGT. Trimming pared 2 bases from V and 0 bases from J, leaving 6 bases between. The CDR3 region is CASSEIGSTDTQYF. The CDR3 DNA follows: TGTGCCAGCAGTGAAATCGGGAGCACAGATACGCAGTATTTT.

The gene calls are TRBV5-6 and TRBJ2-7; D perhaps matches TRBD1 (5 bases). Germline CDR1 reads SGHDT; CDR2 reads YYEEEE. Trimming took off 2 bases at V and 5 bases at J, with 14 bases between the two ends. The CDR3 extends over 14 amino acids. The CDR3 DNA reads TGTGCCAGCAGCTTCCTAGGGGTCGAGAACGAGCAGTACTTC. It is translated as CASSFLGVENEQYF.

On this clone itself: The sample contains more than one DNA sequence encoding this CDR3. The CDR3 nucleotides are TGCAGCGTTGAAACCTCGGAGGGCCGGCCCCAGCATTTT. Protein sequence: CSVETSEGRPQHF. The genes are TRBV29-1 and TRBJ1-5; D is undetermined. Germline lookup yields CDR1 SQVTM and CDR2 ANQGSEA. The V gene lost 2 bases and the J gene lost 9 bases, with 14 bases spanning the gap. The CDR3 is 13 amino acids. Looking up the rest from reference TRBV29-1 and TRBJ1-5 gives the full variable domain: SAVISQKPSRDICQRGTSLTIQCQVDSQVTMMFWYRQQPGQSLTLIATANQGSEATYESGFVIDKFPISRPNLTFSTLTVSNMSPEDSSIYLCSVETSEGRPQHFGDGTRLSIL.

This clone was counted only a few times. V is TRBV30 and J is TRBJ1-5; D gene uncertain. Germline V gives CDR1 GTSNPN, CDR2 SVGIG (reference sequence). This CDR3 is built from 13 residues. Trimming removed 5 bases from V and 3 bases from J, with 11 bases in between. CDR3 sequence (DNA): TGTGCCTGGCGGGTAAACATCAATCAGCCCCAGCATTTT. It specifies CAWRVNINQPQHF.

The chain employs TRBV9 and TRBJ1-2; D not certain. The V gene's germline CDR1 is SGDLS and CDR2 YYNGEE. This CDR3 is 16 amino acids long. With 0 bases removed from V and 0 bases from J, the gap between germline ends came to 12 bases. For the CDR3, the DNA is TGTGCCAGCAGCGTAGGCCGCGGCACAGCTAACTATGGCTACACCTTC. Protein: CASSVGRGTANYGYTF.